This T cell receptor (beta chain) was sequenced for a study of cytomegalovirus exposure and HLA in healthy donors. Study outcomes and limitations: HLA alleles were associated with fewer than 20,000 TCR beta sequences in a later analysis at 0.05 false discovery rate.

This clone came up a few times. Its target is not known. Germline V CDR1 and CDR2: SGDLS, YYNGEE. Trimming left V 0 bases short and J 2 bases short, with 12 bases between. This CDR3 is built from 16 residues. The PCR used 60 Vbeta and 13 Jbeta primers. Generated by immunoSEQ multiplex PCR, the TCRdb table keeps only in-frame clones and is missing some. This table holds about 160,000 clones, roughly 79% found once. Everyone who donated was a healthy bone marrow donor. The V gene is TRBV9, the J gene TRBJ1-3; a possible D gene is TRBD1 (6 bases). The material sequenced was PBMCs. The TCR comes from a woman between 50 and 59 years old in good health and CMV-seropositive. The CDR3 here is CASSVATGLTGNTIYF. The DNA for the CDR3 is TGTGCCAGCAGCGTAGCTACAGGGCTAACTGGAAACACCATATATTTT. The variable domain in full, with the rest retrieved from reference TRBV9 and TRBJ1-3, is DSGVTQTPKHLITATGQRVTLRCSPRSGDLSVYWYQQSLDQGLQFLIQYYNGEERAKGNILERFSAQQFPDLHSELNLSSLELGDSALYFCASSVATGLTGNTIYFGEGSWLTVV.